This is a list of T cell receptor beta chains from one sample in a study of T cell responses to AZD1222 COVID-19 vaccine. Libraries were prepared by immunoSEQ multiplex PCR; TCRdb keeps only in-frame clonotypes and omits some of them. The table records about 130,000 clones, approximately 88% of them present only once. Sequencing was performed on peripheral blood, taken on day 0 of AZD1222 vaccination. Every receptor here comes from an adult in good health. Each CDR3 is given with its conserved first and last residue. D genes are given only for firm matches. Size is stated for part of the rows, as once, few or many counts, or as a class when the clone is expanded.

clone size,J gene,V gene,D gene,CDR3 DNA,CDR3 protein
once,TRBJ1-2,TRBV20-1,NA,TGCAGTGCTAGTTCGGACAACTCCGTCTATGGCTACACCTTC,CSASSDNSVYGYTF
NA,TRBJ1-5,TRBV30,NA,TGTGCCTGGAGTGGGTTAGGGCCGGGCGGTCAGCCCCAGCATTTT,CAWSGLGPGGQPQHF
NA,TRBJ1-1,TRBV19,NA,TGTGCCAGTAGTATGAGGCCGAACACTGAAGCTTTCTTT,CASSMRPNTEAFF
NA,TRBJ2-3,TRBV19,TRBD2,TGTGCCACCCAAGGACGACTAGCGGGGGGCACAGATACGCAGTATTTT,CATQGRLAGGTDTQYF
NA,TRBJ1-1,TRBV30,NA,TGTGCCTGGAGGGGCAGTGGTGACACTGAAGCTTTCTTT,CAWRGSGDTEAFF
NA,TRBJ2-2,TRBV9,TRBD2,TGTGCCAGCAGCGTCTCTGCGGGGGCGAACACCGGGGAGCTGTTTTTT,CASSVSAGANTGELFF
NA,TRBJ1-2,TRBV29-1,NA,TGCAGCGTTGAAGACAGAACGGTCTATTACTATGGCTACACCTTC,CSVEDRTVYYYGYTF
NA,TRBJ1-2,TRBV9,TRBD1,TGTGCCAGCAGCCTCCCCCGGACAGGGCGAAGCGGTGGCTACACCTTC,CASSLPRTGRSGGYTF
once,TRBJ2-1,TRBV6-2/TRBV6-3,NA,TGTGCCAGCAGTGGGGGAAATCCCTTAGGACCCTACAATGAGCAGTTCTTC,CASSGGNPLGPYNEQFF
NA,TRBJ2-1,TRBV3-1/TRBV3-2,TRBD2,TGTGCCAGCAGCCAAGATGGCGGGGGGGCTAAAAATGAGCAGTTCTTC,CASSQDGGGAKNEQFF
NA,TRBJ2-3,TRBV19,TRBD1,TGTGCCAGTAGTAGACAGGGGGCAGATACGCAGTATTTT,CASSRQGADTQYF
once,TRBJ2-3,TRBV28,NA,TGTGCCAGCAGTTTACAGGGGAGGGATACGCAGTATTTT,CASSLQGRDTQYF
once,TRBJ1-1,TRBV5-6,TRBD1,TGTGCCAGCAGCCCTGACAGGGGCGCGGGGAACACTGAAGCTTTCTTT,CASSPDRGAGNTEAFF
NA,TRBJ2-7,TRBV6-5,NA,TGTGCCAGCAGTTCCTTGGACAGATTCTACGAGCAGTACTTC,CASSSLDRFYEQYF
NA,TRBJ1-6,TRBV3-1/TRBV3-2,TRBD1,TGTGCCAGCAGCCATGGGGTCTCGACAGGGGGGAATAATTCACCCCTCCACTTT,CASSHGVSTGGNNSPLHF
NA,TRBJ2-7,TRBV11-3,TRBD2,TGTGCCAGCAGCCCGGGACTAGCGGCGCCCTACGAGCAGTACTTC,CASSPGLAAPYEQYF
NA,TRBJ2-1,TRBV29-1,NA,TGCAGCGTTGGCAGGATTGGCAATGAGCAGTTCTTC,CSVGRIGNEQFF
NA,TRBJ1-1,TRBV14,NA,TGTGCCAGCAGCCAGGGTCGGGTGGGCCGCGGCACTGAAGCTTTCTTT,CASSQGRVGRGTEAFF
NA,TRBJ1-5,TRBV6-1,TRBD1,TGTGCCAGCAGTGAAAGGTTGACAGGGAATCAGCCCCAGCATTTT,CASSERLTGNQPQHF
NA,TRBJ2-7,TRBV2,NA,TGTGCCAGCAGTGATGGGAGGTGGGAGCAGTACTTC,CASSDGRWEQYF
NA,TRBJ1-6,TRBV11-2,NA,TGTGCCAGCAGCTTAGCCTCAGGGCGAGGTTCACCCCTCCACTTT,CASSLASGRGSPLHF
NA,TRBJ1-6,TRBV28,NA,TGTGCCAGCAGTTTATCTGGGTTAGGGTCACCCCTCCACTTT,CASSLSGLGSPLHF
NA,TRBJ1-2,TRBV12-3/TRBV12-4,NA,TGTGCCAGCAGTTCACAGGGCTGGGGCTACACCTTC,CASSSQGWGYTF
NA,TRBJ1-5,TRBV2,NA,TGTGCCAGCAGTGCAGGCCGCGGGACACTGAAACAGCCCCAGCATTTT,CASSAGRGTLKQPQHF
NA,TRBJ1-1,TRBV11-1,NA,TGTGCCAGCAGCTCTCACCGCAGCGGCACTGAAGCTTTCTTT,CASSSHRSGTEAFF
NA,TRBJ1-2,TRBV19,TRBD1,TGTGCCAGTAGTAAGACTGGAGGGACAGGGAGGATAAAGCTGGATGGCTACACCTTC,CASSKTGGTGRIKLDGYTF
NA,TRBJ1-2,TRBV30,TRBD1,TGTGCCTGGAAAGGTGGACAGGGTGATGGCTACACCTTC,CAWKGGQGDGYTF
NA,TRBJ1-1,TRBV29-1,NA,TGCAGCGTTTCGGGAAGGCCCGAAGCTTTCTTT,CSVSGRPEAFF
NA,TRBJ2-2,TRBV5-5,NA,TGTGCCAGCAGTCTTTTACCTACGAACACCGGGGAGCTGTTTTTT,CASSLLPTNTGELFF
NA,TRBJ1-2,TRBV6-1,NA,TGTGCCAGCAGTGACGTTGACAGGACCTATGGCTACACCTTC,CASSDVDRTYGYTF
once,TRBJ1-5,TRBV11-2,NA,TGTGCCAGCAGCTTTGAGTCACATCAGCCCCAGCATTTT,CASSFESHQPQHF
NA,TRBJ1-2,TRBV10-3,NA,TGTGCCATCAGGGGGGAAAGGGGTAACTATGGCTACACCTTC,CAIRGERGNYGYTF
NA,TRBJ2-1,TRBV18,NA,TGTGCCAGCTCAGGCATACATGAGCAGTTCTTC,CASSGIHEQFF